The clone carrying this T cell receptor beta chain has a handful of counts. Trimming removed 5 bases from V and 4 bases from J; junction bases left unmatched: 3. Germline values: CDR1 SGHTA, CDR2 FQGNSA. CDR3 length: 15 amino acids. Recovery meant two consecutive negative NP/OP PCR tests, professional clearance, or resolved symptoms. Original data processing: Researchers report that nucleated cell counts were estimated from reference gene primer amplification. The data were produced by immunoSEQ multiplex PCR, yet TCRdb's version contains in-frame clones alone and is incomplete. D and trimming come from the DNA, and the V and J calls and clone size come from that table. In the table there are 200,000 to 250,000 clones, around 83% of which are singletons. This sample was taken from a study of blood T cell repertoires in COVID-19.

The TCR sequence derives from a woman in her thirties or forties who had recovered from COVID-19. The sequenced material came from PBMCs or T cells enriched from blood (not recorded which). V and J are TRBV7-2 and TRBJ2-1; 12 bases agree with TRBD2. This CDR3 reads CASSLLAGGYNEQFF. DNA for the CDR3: TGTGCCAGCAGCCTACTAGCGGGAGGTTACAATGAGCAGTTCTTC.